These 23 T cell receptor beta chains share one sample of origin, sequenced in a study of regulatory T cells in long-lasting Graves disease. CDR3-region Arm-PCR and iRepertoire HTBI primers produced the TCR beta libraries. One entry per CDR3 protein, called by TCRdb with MiXCR from the multiplex PCR reads. The sample has about 530,000 distinct CDR3 sequences, roughly 16% seen once. As to time point: newly diagnosed GD, antithyroid drugs for less than 3 months. From PBMCs, RNA was extracted and then used to make the TCR library. A further study also used this sample, focusing on T cells in Graves' hyperthyroidism and ophthalmopathy.

The sequencing used peripheral blood mononuclear cells (PBMCs), collected at new diagnosis, from a patient treated with antithyroid drugs. The receptors stem from a woman aged 40-60 years with Graves disease.

This clonotype was counted many times. This chain's CDR3 is CASRSGDGRLNYGYTF. The CDR3 coding sequence is TGTGCCAGCAGGAGTGGGGACGGCAGATTAAACTATGGCTACACCTTC. This chain uses TRBV6-1 with TRBJ1-2, with D perhaps TRBD1 (5 bases). The CDR3 extends over 16 amino acids. Per germline, CDR1 MNHNS and CDR2 SASEGT. Trimming took 6 bases from V and 2 from J, leaving 19 bases between them.

The chain uses TRBV4-1 and TRBJ2-5; 11 nucleotides line up with TRBD2. CDR3 length equals 16 residues. CDR1 and CDR2 from the germline V gene are MGHRA and YSYEKL. The trim removed 5 bases at V and 3 bases at J, leaving 8 bases unmatched. CDR3 sequence (DNA): TGCGCCAGCAGCTCTCCGACTAGCGGGGAAAAAGAGACCCAGTACTTC. Encoded protein: CASSSPTSGEKETQYF.

This clonotype was observed a handful of times. J is TRBJ1-6 and V is TRBV7-2; no firm D call. The CDR3 totals 15 residues. Germline lookup yields CDR1 SGHTA and CDR2 FQGNSA. V lost 2 bases and J lost 4, with 9 bases in between. The CDR3 reads CASSLHGDYNSPLHF. The CDR3, as DNA: TGTGCCAGCAGCTTACACGGGGATTATAATTCACCCCTCCACTTT.

This clonotype was counted between two and nine times. CDR3 region: CASSQGTGGATYEQYF. In nucleotides, the CDR3 is TGCGCCAGCAGCCAGGGGACAGGGGGCGCTACCTACGAGCAGTACTTC. The chain couples TRBV4-1 to TRBJ2-7, with TRBD1 identical over 12 bases. The CDR3 extends over 16 amino acids. Germline lookup yields CDR1 MGHRA and CDR2 YSYEKL. J was trimmed by 2 bases and V by 3 bases; bases with no gene match: 5.

This clonotype occurred a few times. V gene TRBV5-1 combines with J gene TRBJ2-3; 9 bases agree with TRBD1. This CDR3 has 15 residues. Germline V gene data show CDR1 as SGHRS and CDR2 as YFSETQ. With V trimmed by 3 bases and J by 0 bases, 2 bases remained unmatched. The CDR3 is CASSYGTGSTDTQYF. DNA of the CDR3: TGCGCCAGCAGCTATGGGACAGGGAGCACAGATACGCAGTATTTT.

This rearrangement joins TRBV10-3 to TRBJ1-2, with TRBD1 matching over 7 bases. The CDR3 runs 12 residues. The germline gives CDR1 ENHRY, CDR2 SYGVKD. The trim removed 6 bases at V and 6 bases at J, leaving 4 bases unmatched. CDR3 nucleotide sequence: TGTGCCATCAGCCCACAGGGGAATGGCTACACCTTC. Translated: CAISPQGNGYTF.

In this sample, this clonotype turned up many times. The chain couples TRBV30 to TRBJ1-1; D is unresolved. Trimming took off 5 bases at V and 0 bases at J, with 7 bases between the two ends. CDR1 is GTSNPN, CDR2 SVGIG, per germline (reference sequence). This CDR3 comprises 12 residues. This CDR3 reads CAWLEMNTEAFF. DNA of the CDR3: TGTGCCTGGCTGGAGATGAACACTGAAGCTTTCTTT.

The CDR3 DNA is TGTGCCAGCAGCTATACCGGGACGTCTAGCACAGATACGCAGTATTTT. Protein sequence: CASSYTGTSSTDTQYF. This rearrangement joins TRBV7-9 to TRBJ2-3; either TRBD1 or TRBD2 may supply D (5 bases each). Per germline, CDR1 SEHNR and CDR2 FQNEAQ (reference sequence). The length of the CDR3 is 16 residues. With 4 bases removed from V and 0 bases from J, the gap between germline ends came to 14 bases.

Ten or more counts support this clonotype. This chain links TRBV11-2 with TRBJ2-3, with D perhaps matching TRBD2 (7 bases). V shed 5 bases and J shed 2 bases, with 14 bases lying between them. The CDR3 loop spans 15 amino acids. In germline, CDR1 is SGHAT, CDR2 FQNNGV. CDR3 residues: CASSPGGGATDTQYF. CDR3 DNA sequence: TGTGCCAGCAGCCCGGGCGGGGGCGCCACAGATACGCAGTATTTT.

This clonotype was seen at least ten times. This rearrangement joins TRBV7-3 to TRBJ2-3, with D possibly being TRBD2 (5 bases). V lost 5 bases and J 5 bases, leaving 11 bases between the germline ends. CDR3 length: 13 residues. The germline CDR1 and CDR2 sequences are SGHTA and FQGTGA. CDR3 DNA sequence: TGTGCCAGCAGCCCCCCGGGAAAAGATACGCAGTATTTT. This gives the protein CASSPPGKDTQYF.

The chain combines TRBV12-3 or TRBV12-4 with TRBJ1-1; 8 bases are shared with TRBD1. CDR3 size: 13 residues. V lost 11 bases to trimming and J lost 8 bases; unmatched junction nucleotides: 13. The CDR3 nucleotides read TGTGCCGGCAACCCTTCAGGGGGCGGGGAAGCTTTCTTT. This gives the protein CAGNPSGGGEAFF.

The chain carries TRBV4-2 and TRBJ2-5; a weak D match, TRBD2 (6 bases). Trimming shortened V by 0 bases and J by 7 bases, and 18 bases separated the two germline ends. Germline CDR1 is LGHNA and CDR2 is YNFKEQ. This CDR3 comprises 16 residues. This CDR3 reads CASSQDEGSGARTQYF. DNA for the CDR3: TGTGCCAGCAGCCAAGATGAAGGTAGCGGCGCGCGGACCCAGTACTTC.

This clonotype was detected a few times. This sequence joins TRBV6-1 and TRBJ1-2, with D possibly being TRBD1 (5 bases). The germline V and J ends were trimmed by 6 bases and 8 bases, with 28 bases remaining between them. The CDR3 is 17 residues long. Germline V gene data show CDR1 as MNHNS and CDR2 as SASEGT. The CDR3, as DNA: TGTGCCAGCAGCCTTCTTTGGGACCTATGGATAGGAGGAGGCTACACCTTC. Protein sequence: CASSLLWDLWIGGGYTF.

This clonotype was detected only a few times. The chain carries TRBV5-5 and TRBJ2-2; D possibly corresponds to TRBD2 (5 bases). The CDR3 is 18 amino acids. V was trimmed by 0 bases and J by 0 bases, leaving 15 bases between them. Germline V gene lookup returns CDR1 SGHKS and CDR2 YYEKEE (reference sequence). CDR3 nucleotides: TGTGCCAGCAGCTTGGAACTAGGACCACGCGCGAACACCGGGGAGCTGTTTTTT. This codes for CASSLELGPRANTGELFF.

The CDR3 DNA reads TGTGCCAGCAGAACAGGGGGCGCAGGATTCGGGGAGCTGTTTTTT. This codes for CASRTGGAGFGELFF. The chain links TRBV12-3 or TRBV12-4 to TRBJ2-2; 9 bases line up with TRBD1. The CDR3 runs 15 residues. Trimming removed 6 bases from V and 7 bases from J; junction bases left unmatched: 9.

In this sample, this clonotype turned up a few times. The CDR3 DNA reads TGTGCCAGCAGCTTGAACCGGGACCCTGGGACCTACGAGCAGTACTTC. Residues: CASSLNRDPGTYEQYF. The genes are TRBV11-2 and TRBJ2-7, with D perhaps TRBD1 or TRBD2 (5 bases each). The germline gives CDR1 SGHAT, CDR2 FQNNGV. The V end was cut by 3 bases, the J end by 2 bases, with 17 bases between. CDR3 length equals 16 residues.

This clonotype was detected a few times. The chain couples TRBV14 to TRBJ1-2; D call uncertain. The V gene lost 2 bases and the J gene lost 4 bases, with 8 bases spanning the gap. Germline V gene sequence: CDR1 SGHDN, CDR2 FVKESK. This CDR3 spans 13 amino acids. The CDR3 bases are TGTGCCAGCAGCCAATCCTCTCTCTATGGCTACACCTTC. As protein: CASSQSSLYGYTF.

The chain couples TRBV6-2 or TRBV6-3 to TRBJ2-5, with 8 bases aligning to TRBD2. The germline V gene encodes CDR1 MNHEY and CDR2 SVGEGT. The CDR3 has 14 residues. V lost 10 bases and J lost 4; bases outside the gene matches: 11. CDR3 bases: TGTGCCATGCGGGGGGACCTGCTGGGAGAGACCCAGTACTTC. This sequence encodes CAMRGDLLGETQYF.

This clonotype was counted only a few times. The junction departs from the called germline gene at one end, perhaps through a read error. The rearrangement uses TRBV2 and TRBJ1-4; 8 positions match TRBD1. The CDR3 runs 15 residues. Germline CDR1 SNHLY, CDR2 FYNNEI. As DNA, the CDR3 is TGTGCCAGCAGTTACCCGGGACAGGTTGGTGAAAAACTGTCTTTT. Translation gives CASSYPGQVGEKLSF.

This clonotype was detected many times. The chain combines TRBV12-3 or TRBV12-4 with TRBJ2-1; 11 bases line up with TRBD2. This CDR3 region has 15 residues. Losses at the gene ends were 6 bases for V and 5 bases for J; bases not matched to a gene: 6. The CDR3 region has the DNA TGTGCCAGCAGCATTAGCGGGGGGGCGGACAATGAGCAGTTCTTC. Its protein product is CASSISGGADNEQFF.

This clonotype has at least ten counts. V gene TRBV11-2 combines with J gene TRBJ2-5; the D gene is possibly TRBD2 (5 bases). Germline CDR1 reads SGHAT; CDR2 reads FQNNGV. V lost 5 bases and J 2 bases, leaving 9 bases between the germline ends. The CDR3 is 13 amino acids. The CDR3 region has the DNA TGTGCCAGCAGCCCTCGACTACAAGAGACCCAGTACTTC. This encodes CASSPRLQETQYF.

This clonotype came up many times. The gene calls are TRBV5-1 and TRBJ1-2, with 9 bases fitting TRBD1. This CDR3 spans 15 amino acids. Germline CDR1 and CDR2: SGHRS and YFSETQ. The J segment lost 3 bases and the V segment lost 0 bases, leaving 3 bases of the junction unmatched. In DNA, the CDR3 is TGCGCCAGCAGCTTGGTACAGGGGGCCGACTATGGCTACACCTTC. It is translated as CASSLVQGADYGYTF.

The chain uses TRBV9 and TRBJ2-7; a weak D match, TRBD1 (7 bases). CDR3 length: 15 residues. Germline CDR1 SGDLS, CDR2 YYNGEE. V shed 3 bases and J shed 3 bases, with 16 bases lying between them. CDR3 bases: TGTGCCAGCAGCGCCTTTTCAGGGGGGCGCTACGAGCAGTACTTC. This sequence encodes CASSAFSGGRYEQYF.